This T cell receptor beta chain was sequenced during a study of blood T cells in healthy people across ages. The V and J ends lost 1 base and 9 bases respectively, with 17 bases between them. The CDR3 spans 15 residues. The germline V gene has CDR1 SGHRS and CDR2 YFSETQ. PCR was performed a second time for roughly 6 to 12 cycles using a sample-barcoded 5' primer and a J-beta primer mix. Each single sample gave us at least 2.5 million CDR3-containing paired-end reads. MiXCR was run by TCRdb on the 5' RACE reads, yielding one entry per CDR3 protein. This table has about 700,000 distinct CDR3 sequences, approximately 30% appearing once. This clonotype has at least ten counts. Individuals who donated were healthy Caucasians from Russia aged roughly 6 to 90.

The receptor comes from a woman older than 75 in good health. Sequencing input: blood. V is TRBV5-1 and J is TRBJ2-1; no firm D call. CDR3: CASSLSGPNLLEQFF. CDR3 in DNA: TGCGCCAGCAGCTTGAGTGGGCCTAACCTCCTTGAGCAGTTCTTC.